These 14 T cell receptor beta chains share one sample of origin, sequenced in a study of blood T cell repertoires in COVID-19. Clones were read by immunoSEQ multiplex PCR, and TCRdb kept only the in-frame ones, dropping some. The sample includes over 200,000 clones, roughly 87% seen only once; the top ten take 1.5% to 2%. Material for sequencing was peripheral blood. The receptors were gathered from a man in his forties or fifties with active or convalescent COVID-19.

The chain is built from TRBV19 and TRBJ2-4, with TRBD2 matching over 10 bases. The V gene end was trimmed by 6 bases and the J gene end by 7 bases; junction bases not matched to a gene: 6. The CDR3 runs 14 residues. CDR1 is LNHDA, CDR2 SQIVND, per germline (reference sequence). CDR3 residues: CASRPTSGSNIQYF. In DNA, the CDR3 is TGTGCCAGTAGGCCGACTAGCGGGTCGAACATTCAGTACTTC.

This clone showed up just once. The chain employs TRBV10-2 and TRBJ2-7; D is unresolved. There are 13 residues in the CDR3. Per the germline V gene, CDR1 is WSHSY and CDR2 is SAAADI. Trimming pared 5 bases from V and 4 bases from J, leaving 12 bases between. CDR3 amino acids: CASSTGRGYEQYF. CDR3 sequence (DNA): TGCGCCAGCAGTACGGGTCGTGGATACGAGCAGTACTTC.

This rearrangement joins TRBV5-1 to TRBJ1-2; TRBD1 might be the D (6 bases). The CDR3 is 14 residues long. Between the trimmed V and J ends, which lost 0 bases and 4 bases, there was a span of 10 bases. Germline V gene data show CDR1 as SGHRS and CDR2 as YFSETQ. The CDR3 DNA reads as TGCGCCAGCAGCTTGGCCGCAGGGGTCTATGGCTACACCTTC. Amino acid sequence: CASSLAAGVYGYTF. Using reference TRBV5-1 and TRBJ1-2 for the parts outside the CDR3, the full variable domain is KAGVTQTPRYLIKTRGQQVTLSCSPISGHRSVSWYQQTPGQGLQFLFEYFSETQRNKGNFPGRFSGRQFSNSRSEMNVSTLELGDSALYLCASSLAAGVYGYTFGSGTRLTVV.

The rearrangement uses TRBV7-9 and TRBJ2-7; TRBD1 aligns across 7 bases. Germline V gene sequence: CDR1 SEHNR, CDR2 FQNEAQ (reference sequence). The CDR3 is 15 residues long. V was pared by 5 bases and J by 0 bases, with 7 bases of the junction left unmatched. CDR3 in amino acids: CASSQDRYSSYEQYF. CDR3 coding DNA: TGTGCCAGCAGCCAGGACAGGTACTCCTCCTACGAGCAGTACTTC.

The chain is built from TRBV3-1 (or the pseudogene TRBV3-2) and TRBJ2-3; weak D call: TRBD2 (5 bases). This CDR3 spans 17 amino acids. Germline V gives CDR1 LGHDT, CDR2 YNNKEL (reference sequence). Trimming took 0 bases from V and 4 from J, leaving 17 bases between them. The CDR3 spells CASSQELDWSYSDTQYF. The CDR3 DNA sequence: TGTGCCAGCAGCCAAGAACTGGACTGGAGCTACTCAGATACGCAGTATTTT.

This sequence joins TRBV25-1 and TRBJ1-5, with D perhaps matching TRBD1 (5 bases). In germline, CDR1 is MGHDK, CDR2 SYGVNS. The CDR3 spans 14 residues. V was trimmed by 1 base and J by 5 bases, leaving 9 bases between them. The CDR3 sequence: CASSESGGYQPQHF. The CDR3 coding sequence is TGTGCCAGCAGTGAATCGGGGGGTTATCAGCCCCAGCATTTT.

The chain recombines TRBV30 with TRBJ1-4; 7 bases align to TRBD1. The V and J ends lost 3 bases and 8 bases, in that order; junction bases with no gene match: 3. Germline V lookup: CDR1 GTSNPN, CDR2 SVGIG (reference sequence). There are 12 residues in the CDR3. This CDR3 is CAWSRDREKLFF. In DNA, the CDR3 is TGTGCCTGGAGCCGGGACAGAGAAAAACTGTTTTTT.

The chain uses TRBV4-1 and TRBJ1-2; TRBD1 matches at 8 bases. There are 14 residues in the CDR3. Germline CDR1 MGHRA, CDR2 YSYEKL. Trimming removed 6 bases from V and 1 base from J; junction bases left unmatched: 4. The CDR3 nucleotides are TGCGCCAGCAGGCAGACAGGGGATAACTATGGCTACACCTTC. Protein: CASRQTGDNYGYTF.

This clone was seen a single time. This chain uses TRBV28 with TRBJ1-5; D is unclear. This CDR3 contains 19 residues. CDR1 and CDR2 (germline): MDHEN, SYDVKM. Trimming left V 2 bases short and J 3 bases short, with 23 bases between. In nucleotides, the CDR3 is TGTGCCAGCAGTTTAAGGGATATAAGTCCGGGGAGCCCCAATCAGCCCCAGCATTTT. This encodes CASSLRDISPGSPNQPQHF.

V is TRBV15 and J is TRBJ1-1; D call uncertain. The V end was cut by 1 base, the J end by 2 bases, with 11 bases between. Germline CDR1 reads LNHNV; CDR2 reads YYDKDF (reference sequence). There are 15 residues in the CDR3. CDR3 loop: CATSRGAGTNTEAFF. The DNA for the CDR3 is TGTGCCACCAGCAGAGGAGCAGGAACCAACACTGAAGCTTTCTTT. Full variable domain (remainder filled in from reference TRBV15 and TRBJ1-1): DAMVIQNPRYQVTQFGKPVTLSCSQTLNHNVMYWYQQKSSQAPKLLFHYYDKDFNNEADTPDNFQSRRPNTSFCFLDIRSPGLGDTAMYLCATSRGAGTNTEAFFGQGTRLTVV.

This clone was counted a few times. The chain uses TRBV28 and TRBJ1-1; a possible D gene is TRBD1 (5 bases). This CDR3 contains 16 residues. CDR1 and CDR2 from the germline V gene are MDHEN and SYDVKM. Trimming cost V 2 bases and J 3 bases, with 16 bases left between them. The CDR3 DNA sequence: TGTGCCAGCAGTTTACCACTTAGGTCGGGGGACACTGAAGCTTTCTTT. Translation gives CASSLPLRSGDTEAFF.

J is TRBJ1-2 and V is TRBV24-1; D gene ambiguous. Between the trimmed V and J ends, which lost 2 bases and 4 bases, there was a span of 16 bases. Germline V gene data show CDR1 as KGHDR and CDR2 as SFDVKD. This CDR3 contains 16 residues. The CDR3 DNA reads as TGTGCCACCAGTGATTCAGTAGTGAAGGAGTTCTATGGCTACACCTTC. It translates to CATSDSVVKEFYGYTF.

The rearrangement links TRBV21-1 to TRBJ1-4; TRBD1 reflects the table's D call only, with no check against the DNA. TRBV21-1 is a documented pseudogene. The CDR3 sequence is 15 residues long. CDR3 region: CASSKVGDAGEKLFF. The CDR3 nucleotides are TGTGCCAGCAGCAAAGTAGGGGATGCCGGTGAAAAACTGTTTTTT.

The V and J genes are TRBV28 and TRBJ1-2; a possible D gene is TRBD1 (6 bases). Trimming cost V 8 bases and J 0 bases, with 31 bases left between them. The CDR3 extends over 20 amino acids. The V gene's germline CDR1 is MDHEN and CDR2 SYDVKM. The CDR3 sequence is CASGLPRLDRRTKANYGYTF. For the CDR3, the DNA is TGTGCCAGCGGCCTACCCCGACTGGACAGACGAACTAAAGCTAACTATGGCTACACCTTC.